This T cell receptor beta chain was recovered during a study of blood T cells in healthy people across ages. Across the whole study: About one barcoded beta molecule was captured per two T cells (by template switching).

Trimming removed 4 bases at V and 0 bases at J, with 10 bases between. Germline CDR1 is KGHSH and CDR2 is LQKENI. This CDR3 has 14 amino acids. Samples had at least 6 million PBMCs isolated from them. This clonotype was observed many times. Its antigen is not identified. Study-level results: Across samples, TCR beta diversity tracked strongly with naive T cell percentage.

The second PCR ran about 6 to 12 cycles with a sample-barcoded 5' primer and J-beta primers. From the 5' RACE reads, TCRdb called clonotypes with MiXCR, one entry per CDR3 protein. Found here are 500,000 to 700,000 distinct CDR3 sequences, approximately 30% of them singletons; the top ten hold approximately 15%. The receptor was isolated from a woman aged 80 or older in good health. The sample taken for sequencing was blood. This sequence joins TRBV18 and TRBJ2-7; D is uncertain. The CDR3 coding sequence is TGTGCCAGCTCACAACTACAGAGCTCCTACGAGCAGTACTTC. Translation gives CASSQLQSSYEQYF.